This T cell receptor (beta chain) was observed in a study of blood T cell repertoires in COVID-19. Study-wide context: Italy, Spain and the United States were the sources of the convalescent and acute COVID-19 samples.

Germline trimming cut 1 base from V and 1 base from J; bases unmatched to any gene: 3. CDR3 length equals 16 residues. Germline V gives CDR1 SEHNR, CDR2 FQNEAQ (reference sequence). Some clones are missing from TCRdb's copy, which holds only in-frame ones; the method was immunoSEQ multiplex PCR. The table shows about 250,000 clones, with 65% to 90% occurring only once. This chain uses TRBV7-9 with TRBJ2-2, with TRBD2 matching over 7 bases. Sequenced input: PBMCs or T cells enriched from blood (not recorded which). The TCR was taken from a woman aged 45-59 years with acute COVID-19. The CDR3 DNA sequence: TGTGCCAGCAGCTTAGGAGGCGGGGGGAACACCGGGGAGCTGTTTTTT. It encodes CASSLGGGGNTGELFF.